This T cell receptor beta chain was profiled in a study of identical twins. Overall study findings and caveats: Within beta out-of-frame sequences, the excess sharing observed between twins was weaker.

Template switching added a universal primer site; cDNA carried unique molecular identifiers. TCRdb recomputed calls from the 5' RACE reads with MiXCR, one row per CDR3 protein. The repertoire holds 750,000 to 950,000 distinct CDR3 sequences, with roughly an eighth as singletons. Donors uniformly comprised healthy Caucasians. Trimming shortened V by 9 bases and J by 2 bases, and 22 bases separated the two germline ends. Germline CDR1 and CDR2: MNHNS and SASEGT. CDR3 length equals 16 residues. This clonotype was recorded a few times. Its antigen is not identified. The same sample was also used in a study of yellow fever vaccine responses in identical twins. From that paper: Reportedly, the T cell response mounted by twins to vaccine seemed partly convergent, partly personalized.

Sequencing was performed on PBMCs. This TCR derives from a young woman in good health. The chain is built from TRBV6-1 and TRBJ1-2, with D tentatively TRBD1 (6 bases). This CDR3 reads CASTPTGQRYNYGYTF. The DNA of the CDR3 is TGTGCCAGTACTCCAACCGGACAGCGCTACAACTATGGCTACACCTTC.